A selection of T cell receptor beta chains follows, all from one sample in a study of blood T cell repertoires in COVID-19. Produced via immunoSEQ multiplex PCR; TCRdb's table is partial and in-frame only. The sample holds about 130,000 clones, approximately 81% seen once. Input material: peripheral blood. The receptor set was obtained from a middle-aged man with active or convalescent COVID-19. Both conserved end residues are part of each CDR3. A D gene is named only where the DNA matches it firmly. Only part of the rows carry a size: once, few, many, or a class if the clone is expanded.

>14|TRBV13|.|once|TRBJ2-7
TGTGCCAGCAGCTTCTCTCAGGGGTCCTACGAGCAGTACTTC
CASSFSQGSYEQYF
>17|TRBV9|TRBD2|.|TRBJ2-3
TGTGCCAGCAGCCTCGGGACTAGCGGGGGGGTCACAGATACGCAGTATTTT
CASSLGTSGGVTDTQYF
>18|TRBV6-1|.|.|TRBJ2-7
TGTGCCAGCAGTGAATATGGCCTCTTAGGGGAAGAACGCCACGAGCAGTACTTC
CASSEYGLLGEERHEQYF
>18|TRBV7-2|TRBD1|few|TRBJ1-3
TGTGCCAGCAGCTTAGTAACCACGCGGACAGGCTCTGGAAACACCATATATTTT
CASSLVTTRTGSGNTIYF
>16|TRBV9|TRBD2|.|TRBJ2-2
TGTGCCAGCAGCGTATTGGCTAGCGGGCGCACCGGGGAGCTGTTTTTT
CASSVLASGRTGELFF
>15|TRBV5-4|TRBD2|.|TRBJ2-7
TGTGCCAGCAGCTTGGAATCTAGCGGGGATTACGAGCAGTACTTC
CASSLESSGDYEQYF
>12|TRBV10-1|.|once|TRBJ2-7
TGCGCCAGCAGGGACACCTCTGGAGAGCAGTACTTC
CASRDTSGEQYF
>15|TRBV5-1|.|.|TRBJ1-1
TGCGCCAGCAGCTTGGGCGTCGAGGGGAACACTGAAGCTTTCTTT
CASSLGVEGNTEAFF
>15|TRBV2|.|.|TRBJ2-1
TGTGCCAGCATAGGTTTATTAGCGGATTACAATGAGCAGTTCTTC
CASIGLLADYNEQFF
>17|TRBV7-9|.|.|TRBJ1-4
TGTGCCAGCAGCCGAGGGCAAGGGTCTGCAACTAATGAAAAACTGTTTTTT
CASSRGQGSATNEKLFF
>14|TRBV29-1|TRBD1|.|TRBJ2-7
TGCAGCGTTGAACCCCCGAGACAGGGGTTCGAGCAGTACTTC
CSVEPPRQGFEQYF
>15|TRBV6-5|.|.|TRBJ2-3
TGTGCCAGCTCCGAGGCGGGGTTTAGCACAGATACGCAGTATTTT
CASSEAGFSTDTQYF
>14|TRBV7-6|TRBD2|.|TRBJ2-1
TGTGCCAGCAGCCCTAGCGGTTACTACAATGAGCAGTTCTTC
CASSPSGYYNEQFF
>13|TRBV6-5|.|.|TRBJ2-1
TGTGCCAGCAGTTACTCGGAGGGGTTTGAGCAGTTCTTC
CASSYSEGFEQFF
>15|TRBV7-9|.|once|TRBJ2-1
TGTGCCAGCAGCCAATGGGCTAGCCTTGATAATGAGCAGTTCTTC
CASSQWASLDNEQFF
>14|TRBV4-1|.|.|TRBJ1-1
TGCGCCAGCAGCCTCGGTGGGGCTCGGACTGAAGCTTTCTTT
CASSLGGARTEAFF
>12|TRBV19|.|.|TRBJ1-5
TGTGCCAGTAGTCCCCCCGGGGGAGCCCAGCATTTT
CASSPPGGAQHF
>16|TRBV5-6|TRBD2|.|TRBJ2-1
TGTGCCAGCAGTGCCAAGCGGGGGGGTATCTACAATGAGCAGTTCTTC
CASSAKRGGIYNEQFF
>18|TRBV5-1|TRBD1|.|TRBJ1-2
TGCGCCAGCAGCTTCCCGGCGGGGACAGGGGGCTTGGGCTATGGCTACACCTTC
CASSFPAGTGGLGYGYTF
>16|TRBV30|.|.|TRBJ2-5
TGTGCCTGGAGTTCCGGAGCAGGAGGGAGTAGGGAGACCCAGTACTTC
CAWSSGAGGSRETQYF
>16|TRBV28|TRBD1|.|TRBJ1-2
TGTGCCAGCAGACACCCCCAGGGACAGGGGGTCTATGGCTACACCTTC
CASRHPQGQGVYGYTF
>13|TRBV24-1|.|.|TRBJ1-2
TGTGCCACCAGTGCCGGCGGGGTGCTTGGCTACACCTTC
CATSAGGVLGYTF
>14|TRBV18|.|.|TRBJ1-6
TGTGCCAGCTCACTCGAACTGGATAATTCACCCCTCCACTTT
CASSLELDNSPLHF
>15|TRBV19|.|.|TRBJ1-1
TGTGCCAGTAGTGCCGCCCCGACAGGGAACACTGAAGCTTTCTTT
CASSAAPTGNTEAFF
>15|TRBV24-1|.|.|TRBJ1-2
TGTGCCACCAGTGATGGGTCAGGGCAGAACTATGGCTACACCTTC
CATSDGSGQNYGYTF